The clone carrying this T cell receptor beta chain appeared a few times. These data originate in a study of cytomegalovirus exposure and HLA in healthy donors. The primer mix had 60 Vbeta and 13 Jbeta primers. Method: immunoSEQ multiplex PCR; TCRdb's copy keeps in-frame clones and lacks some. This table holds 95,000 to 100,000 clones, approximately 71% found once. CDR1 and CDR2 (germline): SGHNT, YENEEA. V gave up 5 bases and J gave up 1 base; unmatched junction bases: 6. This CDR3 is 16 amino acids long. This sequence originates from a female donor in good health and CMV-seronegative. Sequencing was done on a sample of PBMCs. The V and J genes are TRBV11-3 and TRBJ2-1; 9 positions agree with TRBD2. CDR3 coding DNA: TGTGCCAGCAGCCGTGGACTAGCGAATTCCTACAATGAGCAGTTCTTC. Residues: CASSRGLANSYNEQFF. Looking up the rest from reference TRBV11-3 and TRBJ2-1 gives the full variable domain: EAGVVQSPRYKIIEKKQPVAFWCNPISGHNTLYWYLQNLGQGPELLIRYENEEAVDDSQLPKDRFSAERLKGVDSTLKIQPAELGDSAVYLCASSRGLANSYNEQFFGPGTRLTVL.